The 26 T cell receptor beta chains below all came from one sample that was sequenced in a study of blood T cell repertoires in COVID-19. TCRdb's table, derived via immunoSEQ multiplex PCR, lists solely in-frame clones and lacks some. Of approximately 16,000 clones listed, 82% are singletons. Sequences were obtained from peripheral blood. Every receptor here comes from a man older than 75 with active or convalescent COVID-19.

This chain joins TRBV19 and TRBJ2-3; D is uncertain. Per germline, CDR1 LNHDA and CDR2 SQIVND (reference sequence). The ends were cut back, 4 bases at V and 0 bases at J, with 17 bases in the middle. The CDR3 contains 17 residues. CDR3 loop: CASSTGFNLLSTDTQYF. CDR3 sequence (DNA): TGTGCCAGTAGTACAGGCTTTAATCTTCTTAGCACAGATACGCAGTATTTT.

The CDR3 region has the DNA TGTGCCAGTAGTATAGATCATCGGGACTACTATGGCTACACCTTC. Amino acid sequence: CASSIDHRDYYGYTF. The chain recombines TRBV19 with TRBJ1-2; D may be TRBD1 (5 bases). The CDR3 runs 15 residues. V was trimmed by 0 bases and J by 3 bases, leaving 11 bases between them. The V gene's germline CDR1 is LNHDA and CDR2 SQIVND (reference sequence).

V and J are TRBV6-5 and TRBJ1-1; TRBD1 matches at 9 bases. CDR3 length: 13 amino acids. With V trimmed by 6 bases and J by 6 bases, 5 bases remained unmatched. The germline V gene encodes CDR1 MNHEY and CDR2 SVGAGI. Written as DNA, the CDR3 is TGTGCCAGCAGCCTACAGGGGGCGGCTGAAGCTTTCTTT. It codes for CASSLQGAAEAFF.

This clone was detected once. V gene TRBV24-1 combines with J gene TRBJ1-6; TRBD1 matches 10 bases. J gave up 8 bases and V 2 bases, and 5 bases lay outside the gene matches. CDR3 size: 16 residues. Germline V gene lookup returns CDR1 KGHDR and CDR2 SFDVKD. CDR3 in DNA: TGTGCCACCAGTGATTCTCGACAGGGGGCGCATTCACCCCTCCACTTT. Residues: CATSDSRQGAHSPLHF.

The chain employs TRBV7-3 and TRBJ2-3, with 13 bases lining up with TRBD2. Germline V gene sequence: CDR1 SGHTA, CDR2 FQGTGA. V lost 4 bases and J lost 4; bases outside the gene matches: 2. This CDR3 has 15 amino acids. CDR3: CASSSGLAGSDTQYF. The CDR3 bases are TGTGCCAGCAGCTCGGGACTAGCGGGGTCAGATACGCAGTATTTT.

This clone was detected only a few times. V is TRBV29-1 and J is TRBJ1-2; D perhaps matches TRBD1 (5 bases). The CDR3 spans 11 residues. Germline assignment: CDR1 SQVTM and CDR2 ANQGSEA. Trimming removed 5 bases at V and 2 bases at J, with 6 bases between. The CDR3 DNA follows: TGCAGCGTTCGACAGAACTATGGCTACACCTTC. This gives the protein CSVRQNYGYTF.

The V gene is TRBV5-6, the J gene TRBJ2-7; D possibly corresponds to TRBD1 (6 bases). Germline loops: CDR1 SGHDT, CDR2 YYEEEE. The V end lost 0 bases, the J end lost 3 bases, and 10 bases lay between the germline ends. The CDR3 has 14 amino acids. CDR3 protein: CASSLEHRDYEQYF. The CDR3 DNA sequence: TGTGCCAGCAGCTTGGAACACAGGGACTACGAGCAGTACTTC.

This clone was recorded once. This chain connects TRBV27 to TRBJ1-6; 7 bases fit TRBD1. CDR3 length: 14 residues. With V trimmed by 5 bases and J by 7 bases, 5 bases remained unmatched. The germline gives CDR1 MNHEY, CDR2 SMNVEV (reference sequence). CDR3 loop: CASSPGTANSPLHF. The CDR3 bases are TGTGCCAGCAGTCCAGGGACAGCCAATTCACCCCTCCACTTT.

This chain links TRBV28 with TRBJ1-5, with D unclear. Germline CDR1 reads MDHEN; CDR2 reads SYDVKM. The V gene lost 5 bases and the J gene lost 6 bases, with 23 bases spanning the gap. CDR3 length: 17 residues. In DNA form, the CDR3 reads TGTGCCAGCAGTATGGGGTTAGCGTCGGTAGCGGGTCAGCCCCAGCATTTT. Its protein is CASSMGLASVAGQPQHF.

This sequence joins TRBV6-2 or TRBV6-3 and TRBJ1-1; D remains ambiguous. The CDR3 extends over 11 amino acids. The V gene lost 4 bases and the J gene lost 2 bases, with 2 bases spanning the gap. Germline V CDR1 and CDR2: MNHEY, SVGEGT. CDR3 coding DNA: TGTGCCAGCAGTTCTAACACTGAAGCTTTCTTT. This translates into CASSSNTEAFF.

The chain links TRBV27 to TRBJ1-5; D not resolved. V was pared by 3 bases and J by 0 bases, with 9 bases between. This CDR3 has 15 amino acids. Germline values: CDR1 MNHEY, CDR2 SMNVEV (reference sequence). CDR3 coding DNA: TGTGCCAGCAGTTTTTCCCCCAATAGCAATCAGCCCCAGCATTTT. This translates into CASSFSPNSNQPQHF.

The chain couples TRBV29-1 to TRBJ2-1; TRBD1 aligns across 9 bases. The V gene end was trimmed by 4 bases and the J gene end by 4 bases; junction bases not matched to a gene: 8. Germline V gene data show CDR1 as SQVTM and CDR2 as ANQGSEA. The CDR3 extends over 15 amino acids. CDR3 amino acids: CSVVLTGGRYNEQFF. CDR3 coding DNA: TGCAGCGTTGTCCTCACAGGGGGCAGATACAATGAGCAGTTCTTC.

On this clone itself: This sample includes further DNA sequences coding for the same CDR3. The rearrangement uses TRBV2 and TRBJ2-7, with TRBD1 matching over 7 bases. This CDR3 contains 16 residues. In germline, CDR1 is SNHLY, CDR2 FYNNEI. Unmatched junction bases numbered 16, after V lost 7 bases and J lost 4 bases. The CDR3 DNA reads TGTGCCAGCATGGACCCAGCCGGGACAGCATTGTACGAGCAGTACTTC. Its translation is CASMDPAGTALYEQYF.

V usage is TRBV18 and J usage is TRBJ2-3; 8 nucleotides line up with TRBD1. Per the germline V gene, CDR1 is KGHSH and CDR2 is LQKENI. CDR3 length: 15 residues. With V trimmed by 2 bases and J by 5 bases, 6 bases remained unmatched. The CDR3 is CASSPRQGQGDTQYF. The CDR3, as DNA: TGTGCCAGCTCACCAAGACAGGGGCAGGGAGATACGCAGTATTTT.

V gene TRBV7-2 combines with J gene TRBJ1-3; D is perhaps TRBD1 (5 bases). Between the trimmed V and J ends, which lost 5 bases and 0 bases, there was a span of 11 bases. The CDR3 runs 15 residues. Germline V lookup: CDR1 SGHTA, CDR2 FQGNSA. The CDR3: CASSRGDSSGNTIYF. The CDR3 nucleotides are TGTGCCAGCAGCCGGGGGGATAGCTCTGGAAACACCATATATTTT.

V gene TRBV7-9 combines with J gene TRBJ1-2; TRBD1 agrees at 11 bases. Germline V lookup: CDR1 SEHNR, CDR2 FQNEAQ (reference sequence). The ends lost 6 bases at V and 3 bases at J; junction bases unmatched: 9. The CDR3 is made up of 16 amino acids. The CDR3 is CASSFGQGAWDYGYTF. In DNA form, the CDR3 reads TGTGCCAGCAGTTTCGGACAGGGGGCATGGGACTATGGCTACACCTTC.

This sequence joins TRBV6-4 and TRBJ2-3, with 7 nucleotides matching TRBD1. Germline V gives CDR1 MRHNA, CDR2 SNTAGT. CDR3 length: 16 amino acids. The V gene end was trimmed by 3 bases and the J gene end by 4 bases; junction bases not matched to a gene: 10. CDR3 coding DNA: TGTGCCAGCAGTGAATCCAGGGCAGGGGGAGCAGATACGCAGTATTTT. This translates into CASSESRAGGADTQYF.

The genes are TRBV6-6 and TRBJ2-7, with D perhaps matching TRBD2 (6 bases). V was trimmed by 8 bases and J by 6 bases, leaving 17 bases between them. This CDR3 has 13 amino acids. From germline, CDR1 is MNHNY and CDR2 SVGAGI (reference sequence). In DNA form, the CDR3 reads TGTGCCAGCGGTACGGTCGGGGGTGGCGAGCAGTACTTC. It translates to CASGTVGGGEQYF.

The genes are TRBV4-1 and TRBJ2-1, with TRBD2 matching 10 bases. The V segment lost 0 bases and the J segment 3 bases; nucleotides outside the gene matches: 8. The CDR3 is made up of 18 amino acids. Germline CDR1 and CDR2: MGHRA and YSYEKL. CDR3 nucleotides: TGCGCCAGCAGCCAAGAAGGAGGAGCGGGGGGGCTCTACAATGAGCAGTTCTTC. Translation: CASSQEGGAGGLYNEQFF.

This clone was found a few times. V gene TRBV15 combines with J gene TRBJ1-2; D perhaps matches TRBD1 (6 bases). Germline-derived CDR1 and CDR2 are LNHNV and YYDKDF (reference sequence). CDR3 length equals 14 residues. Between the trimmed V and J ends, which lost 2 bases and 3 bases, there was a span of 10 bases. CDR3 coding DNA: TGTGCCACCAGCAGACCGGACAGAGACTATGGCTACACCTTC. Protein: CATSRPDRDYGYTF.

This chain links TRBV5-4 with TRBJ1-1; 8 bases align to TRBD1. Trimming removed 3 bases from V and 4 bases from J; junction bases left unmatched: 2. The CDR3 consists of 13 residues. Looked up from germline, CDR1 is SGHNT and CDR2 is YYREEE (reference sequence). Here the CDR3 reads CASSWTGSTEAFF. The CDR3 bases are TGTGCCAGCAGCTGGACAGGGAGCACTGAAGCTTTCTTT.

Here the CDR3 DNA reads TGTGCCAGCAGCTTCCCCAACACAAATGAGCAGTTCTTC. As protein: CASSFPNTNEQFF. The V gene is TRBV7-9, the J gene TRBJ2-1; D is unclear. The length of the CDR3 is 13 residues. V lost 3 bases, J lost 7 bases, and 10 bases lay in between. Germline V gene data show CDR1 as SEHNR and CDR2 as FQNEAQ (reference sequence). Supplemented by reference TRBV7-9 and TRBJ2-1, the full variable domain reads DTGVSQNPRHKITKRGQNVTFRCDPISEHNRLYWYRQTLGQGPEFLTYFQNEAQLEKSRLLSDRFSAERPKGSFSTLEIQRTEQGDSAMYLCASSFPNTNEQFFGPGTRLTVL.

This chain joins TRBV27 and TRBJ2-7, with 8 nucleotides matching TRBD1. Germline lookup yields CDR1 MNHEY and CDR2 SMNVEV (reference sequence). V was pared by 2 bases and J by 6 bases, with 9 bases of the junction left unmatched. The CDR3 loop spans 15 amino acids. In nucleotides, the CDR3 is TGTGCCAGCAGTTTACAGGGGGCGGTAATCGGCGAGCAGTACTTC. This encodes CASSLQGAVIGEQYF.

J is TRBJ2-1 and V is TRBV4-1; TRBD2 matches at 11 bases. The CDR3 length is 18 residues. CDR1 and CDR2 from the germline V gene are MGHRA and YSYEKL. V dropped 2 bases and J dropped 0; count of bases not matched to a gene: 6. The CDR3 loop reads CASSQSGLAGPSYNEQFF. The DNA of the CDR3 is TGCGCCAGCAGCCAATCCGGACTAGCGGGCCCCTCCTACAATGAGCAGTTCTTC.

V usage is TRBV6-2 or TRBV6-3 and J usage is TRBJ1-1; D perhaps matches TRBD1 (6 bases). V was pared by 4 bases and J by 5 bases, with 11 bases between. The CDR3 is 13 residues long. CDR1 and CDR2 (germline): MNHEY, SVGEGT. In DNA form, the CDR3 reads TGTGCCAGCAGTTGGCTCGACAGGACTGAAGCTTTCTTT. The encoded protein is CASSWLDRTEAFF.

CDR3 DNA sequence: TGTGCCAGCAGGACAGGGGGCGAGCTTCTCTATGGCTACACCTTC. Its translation: CASRTGGELLYGYTF. The chain recombines TRBV6-5 with TRBJ1-2; 10 positions match TRBD1. CDR3 length: 15 residues. The trim removed 6 bases at V and 4 bases at J, leaving 8 bases unmatched. CDR1 is MNHEY and CDR2 is SVGAGI in the germline V gene.